The sample holds many counts of the clone carrying this T cell receptor beta chain. Its specificity is not known. Germline values: CDR1 SGHNT, CDR2 YENEEA. This CDR3 has 11 residues. V was pared by 5 bases and J by 12 bases, with 11 bases between. For sequencing, patients were chosen who had shown expansion of CD8+CD57+ cells by flow cytometry. With no exception, the patients had severe acquired aplastic anemia. All patients were therapy-naive when blood was sampled. For CDR3 and TCR beta VDJ profiling, genomic DNA was the template used. Each CDR3 protein is one row after TCRdb ran MiXCR on the reads. Among about 180,000 distinct CDR3 sequences listed, roughly 50% were seen once. These data are taken from a study of CD8+CD57+ T cells in acquired aplastic anemia. Study-wide results and limits: Found in both controls and patients were some 31 CD8+ CDR3 sequences. A significant difference in CD8+ Simpson's diversity between patients and controls was not found.

This TCR came from a human donor with aplastic anemia. What was sequenced was sorted CD4+, CD8+, or CD8+CD57+ T cells (not recorded which) from PBMCs. V usage is TRBV11-3 and J usage is TRBJ2-1; D remains unclear. In nucleotides, the CDR3 is TGTGCCAGCAGCCAGGAAGGACGGCAGTTCTTC. This gives the protein CASSQEGRQFF.